Each of the 25 T cell receptor beta chains below was sequenced from the same sample in a study of cytomegalovirus exposure and HLA in healthy donors. TCRdb keeps only in-frame clones here, not all; method: immunoSEQ multiplex PCR. The sample gives under 200,000 clones, approximately 96% of which show up once; around 0.9% is in the top ten. The specimen was PBMCs. The receptors were gathered from a woman aged 18-30 years in good health and CMV-seronegative.

For the CDR3, the DNA is TGTGCCAGCAGTTGGGGTCGGGGGAACACTGAAGCTTTCTTT. This codes for CASSWGRGNTEAFF. The V gene is TRBV6-1, the J gene TRBJ1-1; no clear D. CDR3 length: 14 residues. Germline loops: CDR1 MNHNS, CDR2 SASEGT. Trimming stripped 5 bases from V and 1 base from J, with 11 bases between.

The rearrangement uses TRBV7-3 and TRBJ2-3; 7 nucleotides agree with TRBD1. CDR1 SGHTA and CDR2 FQGTGA come from the germline V gene. With V trimmed by 5 bases and J by 4 bases, 9 bases remained unmatched. The CDR3 is made up of 15 amino acids. CDR3 region: CASSQTGFFSDTQYF. The CDR3 region has the DNA TGTGCCAGCAGCCAGACAGGGTTCTTCTCAGATACGCAGTATTTT.

The genes are TRBV6-5 and TRBJ1-1; the D gene is possibly TRBD1 (6 bases). The V gene lost 0 bases and the J gene lost 4 bases, with 15 bases spanning the gap. The CDR3 runs to 16 residues. CDR1 and CDR2 from the germline V gene are MNHEY and SVGAGI. DNA of the CDR3: TGTGCCAGCAGTTACTCGATTGGGGGGGCGTCCACTGAAGCTTTCTTT. This codes for CASSYSIGGASTEAFF.

The chain has TRBV4-3 and TRBJ2-2, with TRBD1 as a possible D gene (5 bases). This CDR3 is 17 amino acids long. V was clipped by 5 bases and J by 9 bases, with 25 bases between them. Germline V CDR1 and CDR2: LGHNA, YSLEER. The CDR3 region has the DNA TGCGCCAGCAGCTCTGAACCCCCACCGGCAGGGCAGAGGGAGCTGTTTTTT. Amino acid sequence: CASSSEPPPAGQRELFF.

This clone was counted a single time. The chain recombines TRBV7-9 with TRBJ2-5; perhaps TRBD2 as D (5 bases). The germline CDR1 and CDR2 sequences are SEHNR and FQNEAQ (reference sequence). This CDR3 is built from 15 residues. Trimming shortened V by 5 bases and J by 4 bases, and 17 bases separated the two germline ends. The CDR3 protein is CASSHPGTPPETQYF. The DNA of the CDR3 is TGTGCCAGCAGCCACCCGGGAACTCCCCCAGAGACCCAGTACTTC. The full variable domain, completed using reference TRBV7-9 and TRBJ2-5, is DTGVSQNPRHKITKRGQNVTFRCDPISEHNRLYWYRQTLGQGPEFLTYFQNEAQLEKSRLLSDRFSAERPKGSFSTLEIQRTEQGDSAMYLCASSHPGTPPETQYFGPGTRLLVL.

The chain recombines TRBV14 with TRBJ2-5; no clear D. Germline V gene lookup returns CDR1 SGHDN and CDR2 FVKESK. This CDR3 region has 13 residues. The V and J ends lost 2 bases and 5 bases respectively, with 9 bases between them. The CDR3 is CASSQMVQETQYF. The CDR3 DNA follows: TGTGCCAGCAGCCAAATGGTCCAGGAGACCCAGTACTTC. Based on the CDR3 plus reference TRBV14 and TRBJ2-5, the full variable domain is EAGVTQFPSHSVIEKGQTVTLRCDPISGHDNLYWYRRVMGKEIKFLLHFVKESKQDESGMPNNRFLAERTGGTYSTLKVQPAELEDSGVYFCASSQMVQETQYFGPGTRLLVL.

The chain has TRBV6-1 and TRBJ1-5; 10 bases match TRBD1. The V segment lost 7 bases and the J segment 2 bases; nucleotides outside the gene matches: 5. Germline V lookup: CDR1 MNHNS, CDR2 SASEGT. The CDR3 length is 15 residues. In nucleotides, the CDR3 is TGTGCCAGCAACCTAGGACAGGGGGGCAATCAGCCCCAGCATTTT. Amino acid sequence: CASNLGQGGNQPQHF.

Comments on this clone: Other DNA sequences in this specimen translate into the identical CDR3. The V and J genes are TRBV6-5 and TRBJ1-6, with D maybe TRBD1 (5 bases). CDR3 length: 15 amino acids. Trimming took off 3 bases at V and 0 bases at J, with 6 bases between the two ends. CDR1 and CDR2 (germline): MNHEY, SVGAGI. CDR3 sequence reads: CASSYDSSYNSPLHF. The CDR3 nucleotides read TGTGCCAGCAGTTATGACAGCTCCTATAATTCACCCCTCCACTTT.

The chain carries TRBV27 and TRBJ1-1, with 9 bases that match TRBD1. CDR3 size: 14 residues. In germline, CDR1 is MNHEY, CDR2 SMNVEV (reference sequence). The V segment lost 7 bases and the J segment 6 bases; nucleotides outside the gene matches: 9. CDR3 nucleotide sequence: TGTGCCAGCACCCGGGACAGGGTGGGGCCTGAAGCTTTCTTT. Residues: CASTRDRVGPEAFF.

The V and J genes are TRBV29-1 and TRBJ2-3; 7 bases match TRBD1. The germline CDR1 and CDR2 sequences are SQVTM and ANQGSEA. V lost 3 bases to trimming and J lost 5 bases; unmatched junction nucleotides: 5. The CDR3 runs to 13 residues. The CDR3 here is CSVDRGSKDTQYF. DNA for the CDR3: TGCAGCGTTGACAGGGGGAGTAAAGATACGCAGTATTTT.

The chain joins TRBV9 to TRBJ2-2; TRBD2 aligns across 8 bases. CDR1 and CDR2 (germline): SGDLS, YYNGEE. Trimming cost V 7 bases and J 1 base; bases outside gene matches: 6. This CDR3 has 15 amino acids. In nucleotides, the CDR3 is TGTGCCAGCCGTCGCGGGGGGCTGAACACCGGGGAGCTGTTTTTT. Translation gives CASRRGGLNTGELFF. The whole variable domain, filled in from reference TRBV9 and TRBJ2-2, reads DSGVTQTPKHLITATGQRVTLRCSPRSGDLSVYWYQQSLDQGLQFLIQYYNGEERAKGNILERFSAQQFPDLHSELNLSSLELGDSALYFCASRRGGLNTGELFFGEGSRLTVL.

This clone showed up just once. Here the CDR3 reads CASSLVGGLYGYTF. CDR3 DNA sequence: TGTGCCAGCAGCCTCGTAGGGGGCCTCTATGGCTACACCTTC. The genes are TRBV5-4 and TRBJ1-2; 7 nucleotides agree with TRBD1. In germline, CDR1 is SGHNT, CDR2 YYREEE (reference sequence). The CDR3 has 14 residues. Losses at the gene ends were 4 bases for V and 4 bases for J; bases not matched to a gene: 7.

About this clone itself: Other nucleotide sequences in the sample specify the same CDR3. The chain combines TRBV6-5 with TRBJ2-1, with 9 positions matching TRBD2. Germline values: CDR1 MNHEY, CDR2 SVGAGI. The CDR3 covers 13 residues. J gave up 7 bases and V 6 bases, and 4 bases lay outside the gene matches. Written as DNA, the CDR3 is TGTGCCAGCAGGGAGCGGGGGGTTAATGAGCAGTTCTTC. It yields the protein CASRERGVNEQFF.

The chain employs TRBV29-1 and TRBJ1-3; D might be TRBD1 (6 bases). The V gene lost 8 bases and the J gene lost 4 bases, with 15 bases spanning the gap. This CDR3 has 13 residues. CDR1 is SQVTM, CDR2 ANQGSEA, per germline. The CDR3 protein is CSLNRETGNTIYF. The CDR3 DNA sequence: TGCAGCCTAAACAGGGAGACCGGAAACACCATATATTTT.

The chain carries TRBV4-2 and TRBJ1-2; D is ambiguous. The germline V gene encodes CDR1 LGHNA and CDR2 YNFKEQ. V was shortened by 0 bases and J by 7 bases, with 9 bases between the two germline ends. There are 13 residues in the CDR3. In DNA form, the CDR3 reads TGTGCCAGCAGCCAAGATCTCTCAGTTGGCTACACCTTC. Protein: CASSQDLSVGYTF.

This chain joins TRBV6-5 and TRBJ1-2, with D tentatively TRBD1 (5 bases). This CDR3 comprises 15 residues. V was clipped by 3 bases and J by 2 bases, with 13 bases between them. CDR1 and CDR2 (germline): MNHEY, SVGAGI. CDR3 loop: CASSYGVGGNYGYTF. CDR3 bases: TGTGCCAGCAGTTATGGGGTCGGGGGAAACTATGGCTACACCTTC.

The chain employs TRBV6-5 and TRBJ2-7; weak D call: TRBD1 (6 bases). Germline V lookup: CDR1 MNHEY, CDR2 SVGAGI. V lost 5 bases, J lost 0 bases, and 11 bases lay in between. This CDR3 is 14 amino acids long. The CDR3 coding sequence is TGTGCCAGCAGTCCCGACAGGTTCTCCTACGAGCAGTACTTC. Translated, it gives CASSPDRFSYEQYF.

This clone has a single count. The chain recombines TRBV7-3 with TRBJ1-6; possibly TRBD1 for D (6 bases). This CDR3 spans 15 amino acids. Germline lookup yields CDR1 SGHTA and CDR2 FQGTGA. V gave up 3 bases and J gave up 7 bases, with 13 bases separating them. The chain's CDR3 is CASSLTGSINSPLHF. CDR3 nucleotides: TGTGCCAGCAGCTTGACAGGTTCGATAAATTCACCCCTCCACTTT.

The CDR3, as DNA: TGTGCCAGTAGAGACAGCCCTGAGAACACTGAAGCTTTCTTT. The encoded protein is CASRDSPENTEAFF. The chain recombines TRBV19 with TRBJ1-1; TRBD1 is a possible D gene (5 bases). The CDR3 consists of 14 residues. CDR1 and CDR2 from the germline V gene are LNHDA and SQIVND (reference sequence). The V end lost 6 bases, the J end lost 1 base, and 12 bases lay between the germline ends.

In this sample, this clone turned up once. The chain has TRBV2 and TRBJ2-7, with a tentative D call TRBD1 (6 bases). The ends were cut back, 8 bases at V and 0 bases at J, with 8 bases in the middle. CDR3 length equals 12 residues. Germline values: CDR1 SNHLY, CDR2 FYNNEI. The DNA of the CDR3 is TGTGCCAGCCGGACAGACTCCTACGAGCAGTACTTC. As protein: CASRTDSYEQYF.

In its sample, this clone was seen once. This rearrangement joins TRBV6-5 to TRBJ2-7; D is perhaps TRBD1 (6 bases). The V end lost 7 bases, the J end lost 2 bases, and 15 bases lay between the germline ends. CDR3 length: 14 amino acids. Per germline, CDR1 MNHEY and CDR2 SVGAGI. The CDR3 bases are TGTGCCAGCAAGGCAGGGGTGGGAACCTACGAGCAGTACTTC. Amino acid sequence: CASKAGVGTYEQYF.

V usage is TRBV6-5 and J usage is TRBJ1-2, with 8 bases fitting TRBD1. The CDR3 is made up of 14 amino acids. The J segment lost 4 bases and the V segment lost 5 bases, leaving 6 bases of the junction unmatched. Per the germline V gene, CDR1 is MNHEY and CDR2 is SVGAGI. The CDR3 DNA follows: TGTGCCAGCAGTCCACAGGGGGAGGTCTATGGCTACACCTTC. This encodes CASSPQGEVYGYTF.

This rearrangement joins TRBV4-1 to TRBJ1-3; D gene ambiguous. Germline assignment: CDR1 MGHRA and CDR2 YSYEKL. V lost 4 bases and J 5 bases, leaving 15 bases between the germline ends. This CDR3 is 15 amino acids long. CDR3 sequence reads: CASSPIKESRNTIYF. CDR3 bases: TGCGCCAGCAGCCCAATTAAGGAGAGCCGAAACACCATATATTTT.

The chain couples TRBV5-1 to TRBJ2-3, with 9 bases matching TRBD1. Germline CDR1 and CDR2: SGHRS and YFSETQ. This CDR3 has 15 residues. Unmatched junction bases numbered 6, after V lost 3 bases and J lost 4 bases. This chain's CDR3 is CASSSGDRESDTQYF. CDR3 sequence (DNA): TGCGCCAGCAGCTCTGGGGACAGGGAGTCAGATACGCAGTATTTT. Combining the CDR3 with reference TRBV5-1 and TRBJ2-3 gives the whole variable domain KAGVTQTPRYLIKTRGQQVTLSCSPISGHRSVSWYQQTPGQGLQFLFEYFSETQRNKGNFPGRFSGRQFSNSRSEMNVSTLELGDSALYLCASSSGDRESDTQYFGPGTRLTVL.

J is TRBJ2-5 and V is TRBV19; tentatively, D is TRBD2 (5 bases). CDR1 is LNHDA, CDR2 SQIVND, per germline (reference sequence). This CDR3 contains 13 residues. Trimming took off 9 bases at V and 2 bases at J, with 13 bases between the two ends. CDR3 nucleotide sequence: TGTGCCAGCGGTTTCGGGAAACAAGAGACCCAGTACTTC. Translated, it gives CASGFGKQETQYF. The full variable domain, with the rest looked up from reference TRBV19 and TRBJ2-5, is DGGITQSPKYLFRKEGQNVTLSCEQNLNHDAMYWYRQDPGQGLRLIYYSQIVNDFQKGDIAEGYSVSREKKESFPLTVTSAQKNPTAFYLCASGFGKQETQYFGPGTRLLVL.